This TCR beta chain was obtained from a study of CD8+ T cells in alopecia areata. In the study overall: Treated patients were scored for severity by percent of scalp affected. Findings of the study overall: Patients displayed less clarity in TCR sharing than mice, a finding possibly related to HLA. Clonality exceeded that of normal scalp in lesional scalp, most notably in alopecia totalis/universalis.

Treatment given: oral pan-JAK inhibitor, 5-10 mg twice daily. cDNA serving as the sequencing template came from extracted, reverse transcribed RNA. Measured with immunoSEQ multiplex PCR; TCRdb has only the in-frame clones, and not every one. The data show around 120,000 clones, roughly 55% seen once. The CDR3 has 12 residues. The V end lost 5 bases, the J end lost 5 bases, and 8 bases lay between the germline ends. Germline V lookup: CDR1 MDHEN, CDR2 SYDVKM. In this sample, this clone turned up a few times. Antigen: not known. The chain recombines TRBV28 with TRBJ2-3, with D possibly being TRBD2 (5 bases). The source is a human donor with alopecia areata. The sequencing here drew on CD4+ T cells sorted from blood, taken at week 4, from a patient treated with tofacitinib. The DNA for the CDR3 is TGTGCCAGCAGTCGAGGGCGAGATACGCAGTATTTT. Protein sequence: CASSRGRDTQYF.